This TCR beta chain came from a study of blood T cell repertoires in COVID-19. In the study overall: The origin of the acute and convalescent COVID-19 samples was the United States, Italy and Spain. Nucleic acid was either cDNA or gDNA, and it came from T cells, B-cell-depleted T cells, or PBMCs.

Clones were sequenced by immunoSEQ multiplex PCR, and TCRdb holds only the in-frame ones, with some missing. The sample has roughly 150,000 clones, roughly four fifths seen once. The clonotype comes from an elderly woman with acute or convalescent COVID-19. Sequencing was performed on peripheral blood.

The CDR3 nucleotides read TGTGCCAGCAGCTCCATCACCCGAATGCCGGGACAGGGACCCTACGAGCAGTACTTC. Residues: CASSSITRMPGQGPYEQYF. The chain uses TRBV11-2 and TRBJ2-7, with 9 bases identical to TRBD1. Germline loops: CDR1 SGHAT, CDR2 FQNNGV. CDR3 length: 19 residues. Unmatched junction bases numbered 18, after V lost 4 bases and J lost 2 bases.